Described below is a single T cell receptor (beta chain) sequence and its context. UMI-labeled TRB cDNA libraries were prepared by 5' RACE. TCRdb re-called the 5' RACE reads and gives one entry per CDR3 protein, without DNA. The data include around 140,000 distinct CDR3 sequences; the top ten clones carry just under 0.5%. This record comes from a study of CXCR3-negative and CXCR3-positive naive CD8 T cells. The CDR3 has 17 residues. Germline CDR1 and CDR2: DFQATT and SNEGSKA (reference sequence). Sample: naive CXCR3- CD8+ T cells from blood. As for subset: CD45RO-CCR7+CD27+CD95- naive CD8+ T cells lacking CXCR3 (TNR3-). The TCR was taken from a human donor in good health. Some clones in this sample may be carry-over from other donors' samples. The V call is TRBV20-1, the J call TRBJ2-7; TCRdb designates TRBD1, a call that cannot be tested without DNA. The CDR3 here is CSATSGLGQRGTYEQYF.